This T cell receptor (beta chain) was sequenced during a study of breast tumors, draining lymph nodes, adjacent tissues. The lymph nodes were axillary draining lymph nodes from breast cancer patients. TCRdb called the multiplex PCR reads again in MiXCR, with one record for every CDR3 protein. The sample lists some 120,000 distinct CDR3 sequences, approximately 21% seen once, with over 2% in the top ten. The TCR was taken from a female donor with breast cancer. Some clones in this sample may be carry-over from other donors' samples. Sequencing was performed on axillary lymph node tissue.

In nucleotides, the CDR3 is TGTGCCAGCAGTTTGGGGCCCGACGTGAGGAGCCATGAGCAGTTCTTC. As protein: CASSLGPDVRSHEQFF. This chain joins TRBV28 and TRBJ2-1, with D maybe TRBD1 (5 bases). CDR1 MDHEN and CDR2 SYDVKM come from the germline V gene. V was trimmed by 3 bases and J by 8 bases, leaving 20 bases between them. The CDR3 sequence is 16 residues long.